A single sample gave rise to the 24 T cell receptor beta chains below, sequenced in a study of cytomegalovirus exposure and HLA in healthy donors. The PCR made use of 60 Vbeta and 13 Jbeta primers. TCRdb keeps only in-frame clones here, not all; method: immunoSEQ multiplex PCR. Here the sample spans about 160,000 clones, around 76% being singletons. Specimen: PBMCs. These receptors were taken from a girl aged 5 to 17 in good health and CMV-seropositive.

This chain links TRBV14 with TRBJ1-3; TRBD1 might be the D (6 bases). The V end lost 0 bases, the J end lost 0 bases, and 12 bases lay between the germline ends. CDR1 and CDR2 from the germline V gene are SGHDN and FVKESK. The CDR3 extends over 17 amino acids. The CDR3 nucleotides read TGTGCCAGCAGCCAAGAAGGACAGCTGTTCTCTGGAAACACCATATATTTT. It specifies CASSQEGQLFSGNTIYF.

This clone occurred a few times. The rearrangement links TRBV7-3 to TRBJ2-2, with 12 nucleotides matching TRBD2. The CDR3 has 16 amino acids. The germline CDR1 and CDR2 sequences are SGHTA and FQGTGA. V was pared by 5 bases and J by 6 bases, with 7 bases of the junction left unmatched. CDR3: CASSPPLAGGSGELFF. The CDR3 nucleotides are TGTGCCAGCAGCCCCCCACTAGCGGGAGGTTCCGGGGAGCTGTTTTTT.

This rearrangement joins TRBV28 to TRBJ1-5; tentatively, D is TRBD1 (5 bases). The length of the CDR3 is 16 residues. Trimming took off 5 bases at V and 6 bases at J, with 20 bases between the two ends. Germline V gives CDR1 MDHEN, CDR2 SYDVKM. The CDR3 DNA sequence: TGTGCCAGCAGTCCGGAGGTTCGGAGGGGACGTCAGCCCCAGCATTTT. Protein sequence: CASSPEVRRGRQPQHF.

In this sample, this clone turned up a few times. The chain couples TRBV7-3 to TRBJ2-1, with a tentative D call TRBD2 (5 bases). The germline V gene has CDR1 SGHTA and CDR2 FQGTGA. The V and J ends lost 3 bases and 7 bases respectively, with 7 bases between them. CDR3 length: 12 residues. The CDR3 loop reads CASSFEGNEQFF. CDR3 in DNA: TGTGCCAGCAGCTTCGAGGGAAATGAGCAGTTCTTC.

The genes are TRBV15 and TRBJ2-7; TRBD1 aligns across 7 bases. Unmatched junction bases numbered 2, after V lost 1 base and J lost 2 bases. Looked up from germline, CDR1 is LNHNV and CDR2 is YYDKDF (reference sequence). The CDR3 length is 14 residues. The CDR3 loop reads CATSRGDRAYEQYF. The CDR3 region has the DNA TGTGCCACCAGCAGAGGAGACAGGGCCTACGAGCAGTACTTC.

In the case of this clone: The sample has other DNA sequences that encode this CDR3 too. The V gene is TRBV27, the J gene TRBJ1-1; tentatively, D is TRBD1 (5 bases). Germline CDR1 reads MNHEY; CDR2 reads SMNVEV (reference sequence). This CDR3 comprises 13 residues. Trimming shortened V by 6 bases and J by 10 bases, and 18 bases separated the two germline ends. CDR3 protein: CASSRDRGLGAFF. The CDR3 nucleotides read TGTGCCAGCAGCCGAGACAGAGGTCTTGGAGCTTTCTTT.

V is TRBV28 and J is TRBJ1-4; D call uncertain. The ends were cut back, 2 bases at V and 7 bases at J, with 11 bases in the middle. Germline V gene lookup returns CDR1 MDHEN and CDR2 SYDVKM. The CDR3 is made up of 14 amino acids. The DNA of the CDR3 is TGTGCCAGCAGTTTACGAGGTAGTGGTGAAAAACTGTTTTTT. It codes for CASSLRGSGEKLFF.

For this clone: Other DNA sequences from this sample encode an identical CDR3 as well. This chain connects TRBV5-6 to TRBJ2-2; D ambiguous. The CDR3 runs 15 residues. Germline V gives CDR1 SGHDT, CDR2 YYEEEE. V was shortened by 0 bases and J by 1 base, with 7 bases between the two germline ends. CDR3 sequence (DNA): TGTGCCAGCAGCTTGGGAACAGAGAACACCGGGGAGCTGTTTTTT. It translates to CASSLGTENTGELFF.

Only one count was recorded for this clone. V gene TRBV27 combines with J gene TRBJ2-5, with a weak D call TRBD1 (5 bases). The CDR3 has 14 residues. Germline assignment: CDR1 MNHEY and CDR2 SMNVEV (reference sequence). V shed 5 bases and J shed 3 bases, with 13 bases lying between them. This CDR3 reads CASSPRTLEETQYF. Here the CDR3 DNA reads TGTGCCAGCAGTCCCAGGACACTTGAAGAGACCCAGTACTTC.

The chain couples TRBV6-5 to TRBJ1-1; 7 nucleotides match TRBD1. There are 14 residues in the CDR3. V was pared by 6 bases and J by 2 bases, with 6 bases of the junction left unmatched. Looked up from germline, CDR1 is MNHEY and CDR2 is SVGAGI. The CDR3 region has the DNA TGTGCCAGCAGCCCGGGACAGCTTAACACTGAAGCTTTCTTT. Protein sequence: CASSPGQLNTEAFF.

The chain recombines TRBV4-1 with TRBJ2-3; tentative D call: TRBD2 (6 bases). Trimming pared 4 bases from V and 10 bases from J, leaving 18 bases between. This CDR3 contains 14 residues. Germline loops: CDR1 MGHRA, CDR2 YSYEKL. CDR3 loop: CASSPRLSGAAQYF. The CDR3 nucleotides are TGCGCCAGCAGCCCGAGACTTAGCGGTGCAGCGCAGTATTTT.

V is TRBV5-4 and J is TRBJ2-7, with 7 bases fitting TRBD1. Per the germline V gene, CDR1 is SGHNT and CDR2 is YYREEE (reference sequence). The CDR3 runs 13 residues. Trimming removed 1 base from V and 2 bases from J; junction bases left unmatched: 0. The chain's CDR3 is CASSLQGAYEQYF. DNA of the CDR3: TGTGCCAGCAGCTTGCAGGGGGCCTACGAGCAGTACTTC. The full variable domain, with the rest looked up from reference TRBV5-4 and TRBJ2-7, is ETGVTQSPTHLIKTRGQQVTLRCSSQSGHNTVSWYQQALGQGPQFIFQYYREEENGRGNFPPRFSGLQFPNYSSELNVNALELDDSALYLCASSLQGAYEQYFGPGTRLTVT.

The rearrangement joins TRBV30 to TRBJ2-7, with TRBD1 matching 7 bases. CDR3 size: 13 residues. Germline lookup yields CDR1 GTSNPN and CDR2 SVGIG (reference sequence). J gave up 3 bases and V 0 bases, and 2 bases lay outside the gene matches. The CDR3 loop is CAWSVNRGYEQYF. In DNA, the CDR3 is TGTGCCTGGAGTGTAAACAGGGGCTACGAGCAGTACTTC.

J is TRBJ1-5 and V is TRBV19, with D possibly being TRBD1 (6 bases). The CDR3 sequence is 13 residues long. Germline CDR1 LNHDA, CDR2 SQIVND (reference sequence). V lost 6 bases, J lost 6 bases, and 12 bases lay in between. CDR3 sequence (DNA): TGTGCCAGTAGCGGACAGTTGGGTCAGCCCCAGCATTTT. Its translation: CASSGQLGQPQHF.

The chain couples TRBV29-1 to TRBJ1-1; D ambiguous. Germline V lookup: CDR1 SQVTM, CDR2 ANQGSEA. CDR3 length equals 12 residues. Trimming stripped 7 bases from V and 0 bases from J, with 9 bases between. CDR3 sequence (DNA): TGCAGCGCGACATTGGTGAACACTGAAGCTTTCTTT. Protein sequence: CSATLVNTEAFF.

The rearrangement joins TRBV30 to TRBJ2-1; 9 bases are a match to TRBD1. J was trimmed by 8 bases and V by 0 bases; bases with no gene match: 2. CDR1 is GTSNPN, CDR2 SVGIG, per germline (reference sequence). This CDR3 comprises 13 residues. This CDR3 is CAWSVQGAYEQFF. Here the CDR3 DNA reads TGTGCCTGGAGTGTACAGGGGGCTTATGAGCAGTTCTTC.

This chain connects TRBV5-4 to TRBJ2-5; TRBD1 is a possible D gene (5 bases). The CDR3 sequence is 14 residues long. Germline V lookup: CDR1 SGHNT, CDR2 YYREEE (reference sequence). V dropped 0 bases and J dropped 4 bases, with 10 bases sitting between them. The CDR3 spells CASSLDQGRETQYF. The CDR3 region has the DNA TGTGCCAGCAGCTTGGACCAGGGCCGAGAGACCCAGTACTTC.

This chain links TRBV7-9 with TRBJ2-5, with 14 nucleotides matching TRBD2. CDR3 length: 18 amino acids. V lost 5 bases and J lost 5; bases outside the gene matches: 13. Germline V gene data show CDR1 as SEHNR and CDR2 as FQNEAQ (reference sequence). The CDR3 nucleotides are TGTGCCAGCAGCCCCATACGACTAGCGGGAGGGCCATGGGAGACCCAGTACTTC. The encoded protein is CASSPIRLAGGPWETQYF.

V is TRBV7-9 and J is TRBJ2-7, with 10 bases matching TRBD1. Per germline, CDR1 SEHNR and CDR2 FQNEAQ (reference sequence). With V trimmed by 5 bases and J by 5 bases, 6 bases remained unmatched. There are 14 residues in the CDR3. The CDR3 spells CASSHRQGANEQYF. As DNA, the CDR3 is TGTGCCAGCAGCCACCGACAGGGGGCCAACGAGCAGTACTTC. Looking up the rest from reference TRBV7-9 and TRBJ2-7 gives the full variable domain: DTGVSQNPRHKITKRGQNVTFRCDPISEHNRLYWYRQTLGQGPEFLTYFQNEAQLEKSRLLSDRFSAERPKGSFSTLEIQRTEQGDSAMYLCASSHRQGANEQYFGPGTRLTVT.

This clone showed up just a few times. The V call is TRBV10-3, the J call TRBJ2-5, with TRBD2 as a possible D gene (5 bases). Per germline, CDR1 ENHRY and CDR2 SYGVKD. The CDR3 is 12 residues long. V dropped 6 bases and J dropped 3 bases, with 8 bases sitting between them. In DNA form, the CDR3 reads TGTGCCATCAGGGACTCAGAAGAGACCCAGTACTTC. Its translation: CAIRDSEETQYF.

As regards this clone: At the DNA level, this CDR3 is encoded by other sequences in the same sample as well. This sequence joins TRBV7-2 and TRBJ2-7; TRBD1 aligns across 7 bases. CDR1 is SGHTA and CDR2 is FQGNSA in the germline V gene. V shed 5 bases, J shed 4 bases, and the junction held 8 bases outside the gene matches. The CDR3 runs to 14 residues. The CDR3 loop is CASSLDRVSYEQYF. Written as DNA, the CDR3 is TGTGCCAGCAGCCTAGACAGGGTATCTTACGAGCAGTACTTC.

The chain is built from TRBV6-5 and TRBJ2-7; D possibly corresponds to TRBD2 (5 bases). The germline gives CDR1 MNHEY, CDR2 SVGAGI. This CDR3 comprises 15 residues. The V end was cut by 2 bases, the J end by 0 bases, with 11 bases between. In nucleotides, the CDR3 is TGTGCCAGCAGTTACGCCGGGAACCCCTCCTACGAGCAGTACTTC. This translates into CASSYAGNPSYEQYF.

The chain is built from TRBV5-4 and TRBJ1-2, with 9 bases fitting TRBD1. Germline V gene sequence: CDR1 SGHNT, CDR2 YYREEE (reference sequence). The V gene end was trimmed by 2 bases and the J gene end by 4 bases; junction bases not matched to a gene: 9. The CDR3 contains 16 residues. For the CDR3, the DNA is TGTGCCAGCAGCTTATTCGACAGGGGGGCACGCTATGGCTACACCTTC. It translates to CASSLFDRGARYGYTF.

This chain connects TRBV29-1 to TRBJ1-1; D call uncertain. Trimming shortened V by 6 bases and J by 0 bases, and 11 bases separated the two germline ends. The CDR3 spans 13 residues. Germline CDR1 and CDR2: SQVTM and ANQGSEA. The chain's CDR3 is CSVRFTMNTEAFF. The CDR3, as DNA: TGCAGCGTACGGTTCACCATGAACACTGAAGCTTTCTTT.